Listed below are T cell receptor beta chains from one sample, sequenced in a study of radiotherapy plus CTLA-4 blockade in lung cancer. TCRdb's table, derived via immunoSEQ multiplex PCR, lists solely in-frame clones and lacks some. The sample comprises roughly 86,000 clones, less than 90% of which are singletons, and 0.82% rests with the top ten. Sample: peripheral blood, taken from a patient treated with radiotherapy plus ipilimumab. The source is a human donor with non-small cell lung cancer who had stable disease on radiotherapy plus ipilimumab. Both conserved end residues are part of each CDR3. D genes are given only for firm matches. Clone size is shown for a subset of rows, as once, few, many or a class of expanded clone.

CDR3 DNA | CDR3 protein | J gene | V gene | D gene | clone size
TGTGCCAGTAGTCTACCTACTAGCGGGGGGGCCTTTGGGGCCAACGTCCTGACTTTC | CASSLPTSGGAFGANVLTF | TRBJ2-6 | TRBV19 | TRBD2 | .
TGTGCCAGCAGCTTGGGAAGCGGGGCCGGGGAGCTGTTTTTT | CASSLGSGAGELFF | TRBJ2-2 | TRBV11-3 | TRBD2 | .
TGTGCCAGCAGTGAACAGGGGGGCAGGGCCTATGGCTACACCTTC | CASSEQGGRAYGYTF | TRBJ1-2 | TRBV6-1 | TRBD1 | .
TGTGCCACACTTTTCCGCGAGCAGTACTTC | CATLFREQYF | TRBJ2-7 | TRBV6-1 | . | .
TGTGCCAGCAGTGAAACGTTGGGGGGGCAGGGAAACACCATATATTTT | CASSETLGGQGNTIYF | TRBJ1-3 | TRBV6-1 | . | .
TGTGCCAGCAATAGCGGGGGCCTTAACACCGGGGAGCTGTTTTTT | CASNSGGLNTGELFF | TRBJ2-2 | TRBV28 | TRBD2 | .
TGTGCCAGCAGCTTAGCGAGGAGGAGATACGAGCAGTACTTC | CASSLARRRYEQYF | TRBJ2-7 | TRBV11-2 | . | .
TGTGCCAGTAGTATCAGGGGGCGCAACTATGGCTACACCTTC | CASSIRGRNYGYTF | TRBJ1-2 | TRBV19 | TRBD1 | .
TGCGCCAGCAGTCAGGAAGAGGCCTCACAGATGAACACTGAAGCTTTCTTT | CASSQEEASQMNTEAFF | TRBJ1-1 | TRBV23-1 | . | .
TGTGCCAGCAGTTTATCCGCGGCTAGCGGGCCAGCCTCCTACAATGAGCAGTTCTTC | CASSLSAASGPASYNEQFF | TRBJ2-1 | TRBV27 | TRBD2 | .
TGTGCCAGCTCACCACCGGAACGCACCGGGGAGCTGTTTTTT | CASSPPERTGELFF | TRBJ2-2 | TRBV18 | . | .
TGTGCCAGCAGCCTGCCCCGGACTAGCCGCGGGGAGCTGTTTTTT | CASSLPRTSRGELFF | TRBJ2-2 | TRBV7-8 | TRBD2 | .
TGTGCCAGCAGCTTAGATCTAGCTAGCGGGGAGTCTAGCACAGATACGCAGTATTTT | CASSLDLASGESSTDTQYF | TRBJ2-3 | TRBV11-2 | TRBD2 | .
TGTGCCAGCAGCTTATGGACCGGGACTAGCGGGAGGCCAAACAATGAGCAGTTCTTC | CASSLWTGTSGRPNNEQFF | TRBJ2-1 | TRBV11-1 | TRBD2 | few
TGTGCCAGCACTGTGCCGAACACCGGGGAGCTGTTTTTT | CASTVPNTGELFF | TRBJ2-2 | TRBV28 | . | .
TGCGCCAGCGGGGACAGACCGAACACTGAAGCTTTCTTT | CASGDRPNTEAFF | TRBJ1-1 | TRBV5-1 | TRBD1 | .
TGTGCCAGCAGCTTAGGTCGGGACGGGTACGAGCAGTACTTC | CASSLGRDGYEQYF | TRBJ2-7 | TRBV11-2 | . | .
TGTGCCAGCAGGCCCCCCAATAACTATGGCTACACCTTC | CASRPPNNYGYTF | TRBJ1-2 | TRBV2 | . | .
TGTGCCAGTAGTCAGACAGGGGCGAAAGAGACCCAGTACTTC | CASSQTGAKETQYF | TRBJ2-5 | TRBV19 | TRBD1 | .
TGCAGCGTTGTGCGGGGAAAAGGGGCGGGCACCGGGGAGCTGTTTTTT | CSVVRGKGAGTGELFF | TRBJ2-2 | TRBV29-1 | . | .
TGCGCCAGCAGCTTGGAGTTGTGGTCTAGCACAGATACGCAGTATTTT | CASSLELWSSTDTQYF | TRBJ2-3 | TRBV5-1 | . | .
TGTGCCAGCAGTTTATTCCAGGGCTCCTACGAGCAGTACTTC | CASSLFQGSYEQYF | TRBJ2-7 | TRBV28 | . | .
TGTGCCAGCAGTTTATTGACAGCAGAAAAACTGTTTTTT | CASSLLTAEKLFF | TRBJ1-4 | TRBV28 | . | .
TGTGCCAGCAGCTTAGGGCTACAGTACAATGAGCAGTTCTTC | CASSLGLQYNEQFF | TRBJ2-1 | TRBV7-3 | . | .
TGTGCCAGCAGCCCCGCCACGGGGGGTACGCAGTATTTT | CASSPATGGTQYF | TRBJ2-3 | TRBV6-5 | TRBD2 | .
TGTGCCAGCAGCGTAGAGGAAGGGAGAGCAGAGACCCAGTACTTC | CASSVEEGRAETQYF | TRBJ2-5 | TRBV9 | . | .
TGTGCCAGCAGCTATAGAGGGACTAGCGGCACAGATACGCAGTATTTT | CASSYRGTSGTDTQYF | TRBJ2-3 | TRBV11-2 | TRBD2 | .
TGCAGCGTTGGGACGGCATACTACGAGCAGTACTTC | CSVGTAYYEQYF | TRBJ2-7 | TRBV29-1 | . | .
TGTGCCATCGGGCGACAGGGTCTCACTGAAGCTTTCTTT | CAIGRQGLTEAFF | TRBJ1-1 | TRBV10-3 | TRBD1 | .
TGTGCCAGCACCCTGGGGGGCAGACGCTCTGGGGCCAACGTCCTGACTTTC | CASTLGGRRSGANVLTF | TRBJ2-6 | TRBV28 | . | .
TGTGCCAGCAGGCTCAGCTACAGGGGGCAAGGCTACACCTTC | CASRLSYRGQGYTF | TRBJ1-2 | TRBV5-6 | TRBD1 | few
TGTGCCAGCAACAAGAGGGGGATAACTGAAGCTTTCTTT | CASNKRGITEAFF | TRBJ1-1 | TRBV6-5 | . | .
TGTGCCAGCAGCTTAGATCGGGGCAGGGAGGGAGCTTTCTTT | CASSLDRGREGAFF | TRBJ1-1 | TRBV11-2 | . | .
TGTGCCAGCAGTGAAAGGGTGCAGGGCGGCGAGCAGTACTTC | CASSERVQGGEQYF | TRBJ2-7 | TRBV2 | . | once
TGCGCCAGCAGCTTGGCTTCCGAAGGGGCTGGAAACACCATATATTTT | CASSLASEGAGNTIYF | TRBJ1-3 | TRBV5-1 | . | .
TGTGCCAGCAGTTACCCTGAGCGGGAAGGCACAGATACGCAGTATTTT | CASSYPEREGTDTQYF | TRBJ2-3 | TRBV6-6 | TRBD2 | .
TGTGCCAGTAGTGCCGGGACAGGTAGCTCCTACGAGCAGTACTTC | CASSAGTGSSYEQYF | TRBJ2-7 | TRBV19 | TRBD1 | .
TGTGCCAGCAGTCCGGGACAGGCCCTGGAGCAGTACTTC | CASSPGQALEQYF | TRBJ2-7 | TRBV6-5 | TRBD1 | .
TGTGCCTGGAGTCCCGGGACCCAGAGGGAGACCCAGTACTTC | CAWSPGTQRETQYF | TRBJ2-5 | TRBV30 | . | once
TGCGCCAGCAGCCGTCGGGCCGAGACGCAGTATTTT | CASSRRAETQYF | TRBJ2-3 | TRBV4-1 | . | .
TGTGCCAGCAGCGTAGGAGGACGAGGGGCGACCGGGGAGCTGTTTTTT | CASSVGGRGATGELFF | TRBJ2-2 | TRBV9 | . | .
TGTGCCAGCAACCGGAGACAGGGCACTAATGAAAAACTGTTTTTT | CASNRRQGTNEKLFF | TRBJ1-4 | TRBV6-1 | TRBD1 | few